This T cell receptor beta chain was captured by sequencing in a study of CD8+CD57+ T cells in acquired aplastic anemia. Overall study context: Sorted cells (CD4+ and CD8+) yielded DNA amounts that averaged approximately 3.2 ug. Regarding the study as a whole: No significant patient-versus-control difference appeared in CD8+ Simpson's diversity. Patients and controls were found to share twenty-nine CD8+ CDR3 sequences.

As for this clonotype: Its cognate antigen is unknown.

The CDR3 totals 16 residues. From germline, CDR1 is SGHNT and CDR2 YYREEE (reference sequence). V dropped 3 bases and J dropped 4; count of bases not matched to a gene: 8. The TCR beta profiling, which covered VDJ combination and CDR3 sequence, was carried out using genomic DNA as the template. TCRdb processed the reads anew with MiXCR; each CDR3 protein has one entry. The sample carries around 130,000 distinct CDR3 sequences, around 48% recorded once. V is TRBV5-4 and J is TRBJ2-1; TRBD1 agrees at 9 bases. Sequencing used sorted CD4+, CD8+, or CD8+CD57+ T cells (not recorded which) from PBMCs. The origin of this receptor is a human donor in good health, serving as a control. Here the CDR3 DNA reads TGTGCCAGCAGCTCCGATGCGGGACAGGGTTACAATGAGCAGTTCTTC. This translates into CASSSDAGQGYNEQFF.